The 18 T cell receptor beta chains reported below all come from one sample, sequenced in a study of human T cells and chemical hapten exposure. One entry per CDR3 protein, called by TCRdb with MiXCR from the RACE reads. The data hold about 80,000 distinct CDR3 sequences, with 10% to 13% observed a single time. Time point given: patch test 1, 2 weeks after DPC sensitization. Indicated treatment: therapeutic diphenylcyclopropenone sensitization with weekly scalp DPC. This sample comprised whole blood, obtained in connection with sensitization to the hapten diphenylcyclopropenone (DPC). Receptors originate from a woman between 45 and 65 years old with alopecia areata. Some clones in this sample may be carry-over from other donors' samples.

The chain joins TRBV29-1 to TRBJ2-3; 8 bases agree with TRBD1. Per germline, CDR1 SQVTM and CDR2 ANQGSEA. V shed 6 bases, J shed 0 bases, and the junction held 2 bases outside the gene matches. The CDR3 has 13 residues. CDR3 sequence reads: CSVRGPSTDTQYF. Here the CDR3 DNA reads TGCAGCGTCAGGGGGCCTAGCACAGATACGCAGTATTTT.

This chain connects TRBV3-1 to TRBJ2-5; D is possibly TRBD1 (6 bases). CDR1 LGHDT and CDR2 YNNKEL come from the germline V gene (reference sequence). Trimming pared 6 bases from V and 1 base from J, leaving 12 bases between. The CDR3 is made up of 14 amino acids. CDR3 DNA sequence: TGTGCCAGCAGTCGACGGACAGCCCAAGAGACCCAGTACTTC. Protein: CASSRRTAQETQYF.

This clonotype appeared a few times. This chain links TRBV29-1 with TRBJ1-5; 10 positions match TRBD1. CDR1 and CDR2 (germline): SQVTM, ANQGSEA. The V and J ends lost 4 bases and 4 bases, in that order; junction bases with no gene match: 1. The length of the CDR3 is 13 residues. The CDR3 is CSVGTGGNQPQHF. CDR3 in DNA: TGCAGCGTTGGGACAGGGGGGAATCAGCCCCAGCATTTT.

This clonotype appeared many times. V is TRBV6-2 or TRBV6-3 and J is TRBJ2-1; D gene ambiguous. Germline values: CDR1 MNHEY, CDR2 SVGEGT. Trimming removed 8 bases at V and 4 bases at J, with 3 bases between. The CDR3 has 10 residues. The CDR3 is CASGYNEQFF. For the CDR3, the DNA is TGTGCCAGCGGGTACAATGAGCAGTTCTTC.

This chain uses TRBV5-6 with TRBJ2-2, with 8 bases matching TRBD2. In germline, CDR1 is SGHDT, CDR2 YYEEEE. Trimming at V came to 3 bases and at J to 3 bases, leaving 7 bases not matched to a gene. This CDR3 is built from 16 residues. The CDR3 coding sequence is TGTGCCAGCAGCTCTCGGGCTAGCGGGTACACCGGGGAGCTGTTTTTT. Amino acids: CASSSRASGYTGELFF. Drawing the rest from reference TRBV5-6 and TRBJ2-2, the complete variable domain is DAGVTQSPTHLIKTRGQQVTLRCSPKSGHDTVSWYQQALGQGPQFIFQYYEEEERQRGNFPDRFSGHQFPNYSSELNVNALLLGDSALYLCASSSRASGYTGELFFGEGSRLTVL.

This clonotype was detected ten times or more. This chain uses TRBV30 with TRBJ1-6, with 8 nucleotides matching TRBD1. J was trimmed by 5 bases and V by 2 bases; bases with no gene match: 5. From germline, CDR1 is GTSNPN and CDR2 SVGIG (reference sequence). CDR3 length equals 15 residues. Here the CDR3 reads CAWSQGQGHNSPLHF. The CDR3 DNA reads TGTGCCTGGAGTCAAGGACAGGGACATAATTCACCCCTCCACTTT.

The CDR3 reads CSARFSGQGNSPLHF. The CDR3 DNA follows: TGCAGTGCTAGATTCTCCGGACAGGGTAATTCACCCCTCCACTTT. The chain combines TRBV20-1 with TRBJ1-6; TRBD1 aligns across 8 bases. CDR1 DFQATT and CDR2 SNEGSKA come from the germline V gene (reference sequence). The CDR3 contains 15 residues. Unmatched junction bases numbered 6, after V lost 2 bases and J lost 6 bases.

The chain links TRBV5-1 to TRBJ2-7, with D possibly matching TRBD1 (5 bases). Germline CDR1 and CDR2: SGHRS and YFSETQ. There are 14 residues in the CDR3. Trimming removed 4 bases at V and 3 bases at J, with 14 bases between. This chain's CDR3 is CASSTVGDYYEQYF. The CDR3 region has the DNA TGCGCCAGCAGCACGGTAGGGGATTACTACGAGCAGTACTTC. The whole variable domain, filled in from reference TRBV5-1 and TRBJ2-7, reads KAGVTQTPRYLIKTRGQQVTLSCSPISGHRSVSWYQQTPGQGLQFLFEYFSETQRNKGNFPGRFSGRQFSNSRSEMNVSTLELGDSALYLCASSTVGDYYEQYFGPGTRLTVT.

Many counts were recorded for this clonotype. CDR3 residues: CASSLGTEYEQYF. Here the CDR3 DNA reads TGTGCCAGCAGCTTGGGAACTGAATACGAGCAGTACTTC. J is TRBJ2-7 and V is TRBV11-2; D is ambiguous. Germline V gene data show CDR1 as SGHAT and CDR2 as FQNNGV. V dropped 3 bases and J dropped 4 bases, with 10 bases sitting between them. This CDR3 has 13 amino acids.

The chain carries TRBV5-1 and TRBJ2-1; 10 nucleotides line up with TRBD2. The CDR3 is made up of 15 amino acids. In germline, CDR1 is SGHRS, CDR2 YFSETQ. V shed 0 bases and J 8 bases; nucleotides not matched to a gene: 5. As DNA, the CDR3 is TGCGCCAGCAGCTTGGTCGGTAGCGGGAGGTATGAGCAGTTCTTC. Encoded protein: CASSLVGSGRYEQFF. The full variable domain, in which reference TRBV5-1 and TRBJ2-1 provide the parts outside the CDR3, is KAGVTQTPRYLIKTRGQQVTLSCSPISGHRSVSWYQQTPGQGLQFLFEYFSETQRNKGNFPGRFSGRQFSNSRSEMNVSTLELGDSALYLCASSLVGSGRYEQFFGPGTRLTVL.

This clonotype appeared many times. The V call is TRBV10-3, the J call TRBJ1-2; D remains ambiguous. The CDR3 is 15 amino acids. CDR1 ENHRY and CDR2 SYGVKD come from the germline V gene. Trimming took off 3 bases at V and 0 bases at J, with 11 bases between the two ends. CDR3 bases: TGTGCCATCAGTGACGGACGGATGACTAACTATGGCTACACCTTC. Amino acid sequence: CAISDGRMTNYGYTF.

This clonotype was recorded many times. The CDR3 DNA is TGCGCCAGCAGCCAGGGTCTGGGACATCAGCCCCAGCATTTT. Amino acid sequence: CASSQGLGHQPQHF. The chain employs TRBV4-1 and TRBJ1-5; possible D gene TRBD1, 5 bases. Trimming took 3 bases from V and 5 from J, leaving 11 bases between them. This CDR3 is 14 amino acids long. Germline assignment: CDR1 MGHRA and CDR2 YSYEKL.

This clonotype was seen only a few times. The chain has TRBV29-1 and TRBJ2-7, with D possibly being TRBD2 (7 bases). This CDR3 is 12 amino acids long. Deletions cut 7 bases from V and 2 bases from J, with 12 bases between. The germline V gene encodes CDR1 SQVTM and CDR2 ANQGSEA. CDR3 protein: CSGGGGTYEQYF. In DNA form, the CDR3 reads TGCAGCGGCGGCGGGGGCACCTACGAGCAGTACTTC.

This clonotype was counted only a few times. DNA for the CDR3: TGTGCCAGCAGCTTTTTCGGGCGAGGTCAGCCCCAGCATTTT. It yields the protein CASSFFGRGQPQHF. The chain employs TRBV7-2 and TRBJ1-5; D gene uncertain. In germline, CDR1 is SGHTA, CDR2 FQGNSA. This CDR3 has 14 residues. Trimming shortened V by 3 bases and J by 6 bases, and 12 bases separated the two germline ends.

This clonotype was picked up many times. V usage is TRBV12-3 or TRBV12-4 and J usage is TRBJ2-1; 9 bases line up with TRBD2. This CDR3 comprises 15 residues. V dropped 4 bases and J dropped 7; count of bases not matched to a gene: 8. Here the CDR3 DNA reads TGTGCCAGCAGTTCCTCAGCGGGAGGAAGGAATGAGCAGTTCTTC. It specifies CASSSSAGGRNEQFF.

This clonotype was detected ten times or more. The V and J genes are TRBV4-3 and TRBJ1-6; D is ambiguous. Germline lookup yields CDR1 LGHNA and CDR2 YSLEER. V was cut by 1 base and J by 8 bases, with 9 bases left in between. CDR3 length: 14 amino acids. CDR3 in amino acids: CASSQVLADSPLHF. For the CDR3, the DNA is TGCGCCAGCAGCCAAGTCTTAGCGGATTCACCCCTCCACTTT.

This clonotype was counted only a few times. The rearrangement uses TRBV5-1 and TRBJ2-1; D gene unclear. Germline V lookup: CDR1 SGHRS, CDR2 YFSETQ. The CDR3 length is 15 residues. V lost 0 bases to trimming and J lost 0 bases, with 7 bases between them. CDR3 nucleotide sequence: TGCGCCAGCAGCTTGGAGGCAAGCTCCTACAATGAGCAGTTCTTC. It yields the protein CASSLEASSYNEQFF.

V gene TRBV4-2 combines with J gene TRBJ1-2; perhaps TRBD1 as D (5 bases). The germline CDR1 and CDR2 sequences are LGHNA and YNFKEQ. V lost 0 bases, J lost 2 bases, and 13 bases lay in between. This CDR3 region has 16 residues. CDR3 DNA sequence: TGTGCCAGCAGCCAAGATGGGGCAGGGCGGAACTATGGCTACACCTTC. Encoded protein: CASSQDGAGRNYGYTF.